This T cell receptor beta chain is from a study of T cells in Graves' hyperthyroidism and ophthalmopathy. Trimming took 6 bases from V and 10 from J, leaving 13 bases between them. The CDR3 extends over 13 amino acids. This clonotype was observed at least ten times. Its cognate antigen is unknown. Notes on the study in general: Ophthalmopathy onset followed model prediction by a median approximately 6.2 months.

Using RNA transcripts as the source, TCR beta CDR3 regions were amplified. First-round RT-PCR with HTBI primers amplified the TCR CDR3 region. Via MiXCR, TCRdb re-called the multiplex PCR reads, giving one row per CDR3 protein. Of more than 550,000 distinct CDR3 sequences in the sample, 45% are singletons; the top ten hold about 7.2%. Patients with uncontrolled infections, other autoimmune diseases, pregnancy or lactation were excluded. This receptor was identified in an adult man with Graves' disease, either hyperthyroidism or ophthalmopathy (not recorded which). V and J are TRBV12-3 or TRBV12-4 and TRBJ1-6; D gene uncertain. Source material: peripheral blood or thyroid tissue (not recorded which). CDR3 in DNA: TGTGCCAGCAGGTCCCCCGAGGTCTCACCCCTCCACTTT. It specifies CASRSPEVSPLHF.